The table lists the clone carrying this T cell receptor beta chain with many counts. The data are from a study of CD8+CD57+ T cells in acquired aplastic anemia. Genomic DNA templated the TCR beta VDJ and CDR3 profiling. Using its own MiXCR run on the reads, TCRdb lists one record per CDR3 protein. There are 75,000 to 100,000 distinct CDR3 sequences in the sample; 55% to 70% occur only once, and 65% lies in the top ten. Sequencing was done on patients that had shown CD8+CD57+ cell expansion by flow cytometry. The receptor was isolated from a human donor with aplastic anemia. Sequencing was done on a sample of sorted CD4+, CD8+, or CD8+CD57+ T cells (not recorded which) from PBMCs.

CDR3 bases: TGCAGTGGTGCGTGGCAGGGGGTACAAGAGACCCAGTACTTC. This translates into CSGAWQGVQETQYF. This chain links TRBV20-1 with TRBJ2-5, with 7 positions matching TRBD1. V shed 7 bases, J shed 2 bases, and the junction held 10 bases outside the gene matches. This CDR3 contains 14 residues. Germline values: CDR1 DFQATT, CDR2 SNEGSKA (reference sequence).